These 11 T cell receptor beta chains originate from one sample sequenced in a study of blood T cell repertoires in COVID-19. Profiling relied on immunoSEQ multiplex PCR, and the TCRdb table lists in-frame clones only, not all of them. The sample lists roughly 290,000 clones; 86% were seen once. The sample comprised peripheral blood. Source of these receptors: a woman in her 30s who had recovered from COVID-19.

This clone was found once. The V and J genes are TRBV5-4 and TRBJ2-2; 7 nucleotides line up with TRBD1. With 3 bases clipped from V and 5 bases from J, the junction kept 7 bases outside the gene matches. CDR3 size: 15 residues. Germline V gives CDR1 SGHNT, CDR2 YYREEE (reference sequence). The CDR3, as DNA: TGTGCCAGCAGCTCGACGACAGGGCAGACCGGGGAGCTGTTTTTT. This encodes CASSSTTGQTGELFF.

The chain has TRBV4-1 and TRBJ1-5, with D uncertain. The V end lost 3 bases, the J end lost 0 bases, and 6 bases lay between the germline ends. Per the germline V gene, CDR1 is MGHRA and CDR2 is YSYEKL. The length of the CDR3 is 14 residues. The CDR3 protein is CASSQPYSNQPQHF. The CDR3 coding sequence is TGCGCCAGCAGCCAGCCCTATAGCAATCAGCCCCAGCATTTT.

The gene calls are TRBV10-3 and TRBJ1-6; D perhaps matches TRBD1 (6 bases). Deletions cut 2 bases from V and 5 bases from J, with 13 bases between. Germline assignment: CDR1 ENHRY and CDR2 SYGVKD. The CDR3 is 16 residues long. CDR3 in DNA: TGTGCCATCAGTGAGGGGCGGACAGCTAATAATTCACCCCTCCACTTT. Amino acid sequence: CAISEGRTANNSPLHF.

This clone was recorded a few times. The genes are TRBV12-3 or TRBV12-4 and TRBJ1-2; possible D gene TRBD1, 6 bases. Trimming pared 9 bases from V and 1 base from J, leaving 12 bases between. This CDR3 is 13 amino acids long. The CDR3 coding sequence is TGTGCCAGTGGGGGCTCGTTTAACTATGGCTACACCTTC. Encoded protein: CASGGSFNYGYTF.

The chain couples TRBV2 to TRBJ1-5; 7 nucleotides agree with TRBD1. The ends lost 2 bases at V and 4 bases at J; junction bases unmatched: 5. Germline V lookup: CDR1 SNHLY, CDR2 FYNNEI. The CDR3 has 15 residues. As DNA, the CDR3 is TGTGCCAGCAGTGAAAGCGACAGGGCGAATCAGCCCCAGCATTTT. Amino acid sequence: CASSESDRANQPQHF.

The V call is TRBV11-3, the J call TRBJ1-1; D gene uncertain. This CDR3 region has 13 residues. The V gene lost 5 bases and the J gene lost 3 bases, with 10 bases spanning the gap. Looked up from germline, CDR1 is SGHNT and CDR2 is YENEEA. The CDR3 loop is CASSEFGDTEAFF. CDR3 DNA: TGTGCCAGCAGCGAATTCGGGGACACTGAAGCTTTCTTT.

In DNA, the CDR3 is TGTGCCAGCAGTTCAGGACAGGTCCATGGCTACACCTTC. It codes for CASSSGQVHGYTF. The gene calls are TRBV6-5 and TRBJ1-2, with 7 bases fitting TRBD1. The germline gives CDR1 MNHEY, CDR2 SVGAGI. The V gene end was trimmed by 4 bases and the J gene end by 6 bases; junction bases not matched to a gene: 5. The CDR3 consists of 13 residues.

This clone was detected only once. The chain is built from TRBV6-6 and TRBJ1-1, with 8 bases aligning to TRBD1. The CDR3 is 14 residues long. Germline V CDR1 and CDR2: MNHNY, SVGAGI (reference sequence). With V trimmed by 5 bases and J by 7 bases, 9 bases remained unmatched. CDR3 region: CASSQDRGQNEAFF. In nucleotides, the CDR3 is TGTGCCAGCAGTCAAGACAGGGGACAGAATGAAGCTTTCTTT.

The genes are TRBV27 and TRBJ2-5, with 11 bases aligning to TRBD2. The V segment lost 6 bases and the J segment 5 bases; nucleotides outside the gene matches: 5. Germline V gene data show CDR1 as MNHEY and CDR2 as SMNVEV (reference sequence). CDR3 length: 14 amino acids. CDR3 bases: TGTGCCAGCAGGTCGACTAGCGGGGAGGAGACCCAGTACTTC. Protein product: CASRSTSGEETQYF.

This clone occurred a few times. V is TRBV27 and J is TRBJ2-1, with D possibly TRBD2 on 5 matching bases. The germline V gene has CDR1 MNHEY and CDR2 SMNVEV (reference sequence). The length of the CDR3 is 14 residues. V was cut by 3 bases and J by 4 bases, with 10 bases left in between. The CDR3 sequence is CASSLDSRYNEQFF. The CDR3 DNA sequence: TGTGCCAGCAGTTTGGACTCTAGATACAATGAGCAGTTCTTC.

As to this clone: The same CDR3 is also encoded by other DNA sequences in this sample. The rearrangement uses TRBV6-5 and TRBJ1-1, with D possibly matching TRBD1 (6 bases). The CDR3 loop spans 14 amino acids. The ends were cut back, 0 bases at V and 1 base at J, with 6 bases in the middle. The germline CDR1 and CDR2 sequences are MNHEY and SVGAGI. DNA of the CDR3: TGTGCCAGCAGTTACTCGGGGGCGAACACTGAAGCTTTCTTT. Its translation: CASSYSGANTEAFF.